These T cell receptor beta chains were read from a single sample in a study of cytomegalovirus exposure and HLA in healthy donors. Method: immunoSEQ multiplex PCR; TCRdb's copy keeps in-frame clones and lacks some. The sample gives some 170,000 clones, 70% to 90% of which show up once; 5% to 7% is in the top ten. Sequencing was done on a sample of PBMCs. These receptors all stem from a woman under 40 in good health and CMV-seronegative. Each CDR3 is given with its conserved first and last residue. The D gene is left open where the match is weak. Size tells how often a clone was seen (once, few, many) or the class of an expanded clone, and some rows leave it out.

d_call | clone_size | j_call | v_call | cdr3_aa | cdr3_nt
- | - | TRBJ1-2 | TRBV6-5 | CASSYSRVLSYGYTF | TGTGCCAGCAGTTACTCACGGGTGCTGAGCTATGGCTACACCTTC
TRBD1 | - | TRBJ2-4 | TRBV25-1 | CATETGPLNIQYF | TGTGCCACCGAGACAGGGCCTCTTAACATTCAGTACTTC
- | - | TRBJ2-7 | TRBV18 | CASSPVPTSGIAEQYF | TGTGCCAGCTCACCAGTTCCCACTAGTGGAATCGCCGAGCAGTACTTC
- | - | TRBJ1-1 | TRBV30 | CAWSAPPQGVGTEAFF | TGTGCCTGGAGTGCCCCCCCCCAGGGAGTGGGAACTGAAGCTTTCTTT
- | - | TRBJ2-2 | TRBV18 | CASSTYKGDTGELFF | TGTGCCAGCTCTACCTACAAGGGTGACACCGGGGAGCTGTTTTTT
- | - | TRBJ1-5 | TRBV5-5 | CASSQSGPGTGNQPQHF | TGTGCCAGCAGCCAATCGGGGCCCGGTACGGGCAATCAGCCCCAGCATTTT
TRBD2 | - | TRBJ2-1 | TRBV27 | CASSSSGYNEQFF | TGTGCCAGCAGTTCTAGCGGCTACAATGAGCAGTTCTTC
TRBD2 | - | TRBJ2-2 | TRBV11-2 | CASSSSGGAGTGELFF | TGTGCCAGCAGTTCGAGCGGGGGGGCTGGCACCGGGGAGCTGTTTTTT
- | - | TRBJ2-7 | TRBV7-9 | CASSLPVGYEQYF | TGTGCCAGCAGCCTGCCCGTGGGCTACGAGCAGTACTTC
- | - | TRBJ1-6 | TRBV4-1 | CASSLERSPLHF | TGCGCCAGCAGCCTCGAAAGGTCACCCCTCCACTTT
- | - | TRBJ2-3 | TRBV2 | CASSVGRGHTDTQYF | TGTGCCAGCAGTGTTGGGCGGGGGCACACAGATACGCAGTATTTT
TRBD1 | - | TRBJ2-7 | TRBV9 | CASSFRDRDDEQYF | TGTGCCAGCAGCTTTCGAGACAGGGACGACGAGCAGTACTTC
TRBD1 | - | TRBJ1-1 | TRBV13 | CASRRTGGPSTEAFF | TGTGCCAGCAGGAGGACAGGGGGCCCCAGCACTGAAGCTTTCTTT
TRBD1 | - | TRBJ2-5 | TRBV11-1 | CASSPWTGPIQETQYF | TGTGCCAGCAGCCCCTGGACAGGACCGATCCAAGAGACCCAGTACTTC
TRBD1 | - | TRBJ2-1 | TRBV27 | CASSPGQGRYNEQFF | TGTGCCAGCAGCCCGGGACAGGGACGCTACAATGAGCAGTTCTTC
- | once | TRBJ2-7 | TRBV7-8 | CASSLVGPEQYF | TGTGCCAGCAGCTTAGTGGGACCAGAGCAGTACTTC